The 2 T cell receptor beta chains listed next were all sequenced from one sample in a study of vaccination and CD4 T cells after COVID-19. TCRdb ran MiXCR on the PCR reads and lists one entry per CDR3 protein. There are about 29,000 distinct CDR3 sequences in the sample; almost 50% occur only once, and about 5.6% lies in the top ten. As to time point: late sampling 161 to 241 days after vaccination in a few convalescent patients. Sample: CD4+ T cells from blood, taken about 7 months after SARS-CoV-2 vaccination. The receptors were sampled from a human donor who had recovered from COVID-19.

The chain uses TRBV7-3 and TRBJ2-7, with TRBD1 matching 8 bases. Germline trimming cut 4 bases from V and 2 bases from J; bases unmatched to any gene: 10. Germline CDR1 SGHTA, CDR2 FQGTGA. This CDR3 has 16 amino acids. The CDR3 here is CASSSDTDRGPYEQYF. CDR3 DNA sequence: TGTGCCAGCAGCTCCGATACCGACAGGGGTCCCTACGAGCAGTACTTC.

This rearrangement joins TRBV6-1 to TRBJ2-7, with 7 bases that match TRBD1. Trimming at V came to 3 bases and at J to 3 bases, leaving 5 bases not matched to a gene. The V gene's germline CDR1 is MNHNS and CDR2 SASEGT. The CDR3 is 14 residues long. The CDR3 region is CASSELDRDYEQYF. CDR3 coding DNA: TGTGCCAGCAGTGAGCTCGACAGGGACTACGAGCAGTACTTC.